Reported below is one T cell receptor (beta chain). Antigen unknown. This specimen belongs to a study of Ad26.COV2.S vaccination and SARS-CoV-2 variants. Background on the study: In the study, Ad26.COV2.S was injected intramuscularly once, or twice 56 days apart.

V was shortened by 1 base and J by 4 bases, with 7 bases between the two germline ends. Germline lookup yields CDR1 MNHEY and CDR2 SMNVEV (reference sequence). The CDR3 sequence is 14 residues long. The treatment: approximately 18 received Ad26.COV2.S at low or high dose, single or two shots; roughly five received placebo; per-sample allocation not given. On day 63 after the first injection, vaccine and placebo recipients gave samples. Ad26.COV2.S expressed prefusion-stabilized spike from the original Wuhan strain. The study's findings and limits: Marked by substantial breadth, spike-specific CD8+ and CD4+ T cell responses were reportedly seen after vaccination. The analyses of TCR breadth and depth may have understated the size of total T cell responses.

Profiled with immunoSEQ multiplex PCR; TCRdb holds only in-frame clones, not every one. The sample contains some 290,000 clones, around four fifths of which appear only once. The chain couples TRBV27 to TRBJ1-4; TRBD1 is a possible D gene (5 bases). The specimen comprised peripheral blood, sampled in a trial of Ad26.COV2.S vaccine versus placebo. The clonotype originates from a person aged 18-60 years who received the Ad26.COV2.S COVID-19 vaccine or a placebo. The CDR3 loop reads CASSLWDGNEKLFF. CDR3 coding DNA: TGTGCCAGCAGTTTATGGGACGGTAATGAAAAACTGTTTTTT. Combining the CDR3 with reference TRBV27 and TRBJ1-4 gives the whole variable domain EAQVTQNPRYLITVTGKKLTVTCSQNMNHEYMSWYRQDPGLGLRQIYYSMNVEVTDKGDVPEGYKVSRKEKRNFPLILESPSPNQTSLYFCASSLWDGNEKLFFGSGTQLSVL.